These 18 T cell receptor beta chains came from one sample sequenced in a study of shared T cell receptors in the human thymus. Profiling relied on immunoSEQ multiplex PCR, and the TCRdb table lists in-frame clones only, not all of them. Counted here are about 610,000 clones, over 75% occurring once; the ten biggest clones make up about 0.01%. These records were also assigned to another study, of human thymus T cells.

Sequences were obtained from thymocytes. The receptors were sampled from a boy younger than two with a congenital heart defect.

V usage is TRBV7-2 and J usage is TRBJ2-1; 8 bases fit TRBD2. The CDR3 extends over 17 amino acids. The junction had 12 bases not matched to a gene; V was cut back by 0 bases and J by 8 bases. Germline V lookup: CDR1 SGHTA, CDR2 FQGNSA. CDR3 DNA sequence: TGTGCCAGCAGCTTAGCGCTCGGCGGGGGGTCGACGGATGAGCAGTTCTTC. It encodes CASSLALGGGSTDEQFF.

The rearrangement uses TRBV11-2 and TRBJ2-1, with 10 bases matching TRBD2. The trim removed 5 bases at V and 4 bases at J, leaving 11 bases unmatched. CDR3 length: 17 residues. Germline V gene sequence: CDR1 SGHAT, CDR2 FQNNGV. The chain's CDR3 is CASSLAFLAGDYNEQFF. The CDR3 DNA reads TGTGCCAGCAGCCTCGCCTTCCTAGCGGGAGATTACAATGAGCAGTTCTTC.

The CDR3 region has the DNA TGTGCCAGCAGCTTGCCTGGGACTACCTTATACAATGAGCAGTTCTTC. It translates to CASSLPGTTLYNEQFF. The chain links TRBV5-4 to TRBJ2-1; 7 positions match TRBD2. The junction had 8 bases not matched to a gene; V was cut back by 1 base and J by 4 bases. The CDR3 contains 16 residues. Per germline, CDR1 SGHNT and CDR2 YYREEE (reference sequence).

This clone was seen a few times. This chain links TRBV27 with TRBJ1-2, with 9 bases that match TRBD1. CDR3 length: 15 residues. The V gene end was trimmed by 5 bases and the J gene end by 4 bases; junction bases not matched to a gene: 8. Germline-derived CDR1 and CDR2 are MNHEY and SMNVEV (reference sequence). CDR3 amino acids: CASSPRDRDSYGYTF. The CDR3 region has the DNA TGTGCCAGCAGTCCCAGGGACAGGGACAGCTATGGCTACACCTTC.

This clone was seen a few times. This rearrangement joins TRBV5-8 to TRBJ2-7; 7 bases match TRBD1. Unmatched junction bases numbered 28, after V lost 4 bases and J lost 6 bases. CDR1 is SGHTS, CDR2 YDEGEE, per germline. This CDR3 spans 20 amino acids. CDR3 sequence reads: CASSPKIPRDSSSLWGEQYF. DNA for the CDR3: TGTGCCAGCAGCCCAAAAATCCCCCGGGACAGCTCCTCGCTATGGGGCGAGCAGTACTTC.

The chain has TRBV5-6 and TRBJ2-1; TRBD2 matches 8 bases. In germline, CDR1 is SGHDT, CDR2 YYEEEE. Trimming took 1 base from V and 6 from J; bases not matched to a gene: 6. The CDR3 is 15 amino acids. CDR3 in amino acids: CASSLWGTRSNEQFF. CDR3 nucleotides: TGTGCCAGCAGCTTGTGGGGGACTAGGTCCAATGAGCAGTTCTTC. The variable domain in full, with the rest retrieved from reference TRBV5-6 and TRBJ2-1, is DAGVTQSPTHLIKTRGQQVTLRCSPKSGHDTVSWYQQALGQGPQFIFQYYEEEERQRGNFPDRFSGHQFPNYSSELNVNALLLGDSALYLCASSLWGTRSNEQFFGPGTRLTVL.

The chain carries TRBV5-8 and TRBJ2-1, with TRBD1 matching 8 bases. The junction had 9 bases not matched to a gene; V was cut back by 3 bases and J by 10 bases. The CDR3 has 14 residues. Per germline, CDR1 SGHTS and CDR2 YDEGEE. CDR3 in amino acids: CASSSGTGGWEQFF. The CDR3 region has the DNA TGTGCCAGCAGCTCCGGGACAGGAGGCTGGGAGCAGTTCTTC.

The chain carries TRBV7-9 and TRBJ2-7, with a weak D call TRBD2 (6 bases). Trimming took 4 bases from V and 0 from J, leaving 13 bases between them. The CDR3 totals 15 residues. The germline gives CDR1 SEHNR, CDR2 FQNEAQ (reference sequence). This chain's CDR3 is CASSSLVGGSYEQYF. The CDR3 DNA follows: TGTGCCAGCAGCTCCCTTGTCGGGGGCTCCTACGAGCAGTACTTC.

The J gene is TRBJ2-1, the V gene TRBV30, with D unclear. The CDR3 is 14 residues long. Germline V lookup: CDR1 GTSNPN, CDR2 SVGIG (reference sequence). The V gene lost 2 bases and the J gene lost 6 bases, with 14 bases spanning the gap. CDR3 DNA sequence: TGTGCCTGGAGTTTGAGTAGAGGATGCAATGAGCAGTTCTTC. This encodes CAWSLSRGCNEQFF.

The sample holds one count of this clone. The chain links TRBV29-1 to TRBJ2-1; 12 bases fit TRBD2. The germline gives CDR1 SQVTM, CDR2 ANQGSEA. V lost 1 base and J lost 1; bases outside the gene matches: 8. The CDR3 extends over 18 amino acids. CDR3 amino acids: CSVEVPVTSGGSYNEQFF. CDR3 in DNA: TGCAGCGTTGAAGTTCCGGTAACTAGCGGGGGGTCCTACAATGAGCAGTTCTTC.

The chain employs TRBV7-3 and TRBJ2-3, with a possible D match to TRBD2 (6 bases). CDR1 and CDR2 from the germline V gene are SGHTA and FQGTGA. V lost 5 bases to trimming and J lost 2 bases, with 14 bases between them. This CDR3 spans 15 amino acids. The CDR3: CASSVRDSNTDTQYF. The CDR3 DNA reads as TGTGCCAGCAGCGTCCGGGACTCCAACACAGATACGCAGTATTTT.

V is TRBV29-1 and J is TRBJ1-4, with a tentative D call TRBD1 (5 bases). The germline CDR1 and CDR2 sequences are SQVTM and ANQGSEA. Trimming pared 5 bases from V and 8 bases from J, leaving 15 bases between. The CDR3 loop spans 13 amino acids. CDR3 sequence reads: CSVLLRQGEKLFF. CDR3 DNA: TGCAGCGTTTTACTGCGGCAGGGAGAAAAACTGTTTTTT. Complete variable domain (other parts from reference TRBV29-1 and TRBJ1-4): SAVISQKPSRDICQRGTSLTIQCQVDSQVTMMFWYRQQPGQSLTLIATANQGSEATYESGFVIDKFPISRPNLTFSTLTVSNMSPEDSSIYLCSVLLRQGEKLFFGSGTQLSVL.

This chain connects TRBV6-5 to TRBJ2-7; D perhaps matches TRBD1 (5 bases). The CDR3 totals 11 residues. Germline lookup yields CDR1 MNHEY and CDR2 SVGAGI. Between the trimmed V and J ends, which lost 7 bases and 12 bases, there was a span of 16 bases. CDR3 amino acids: CASTKGQIRYF. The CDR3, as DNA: TGTGCCAGCACCAAGGGGCAAATCCGGTACTTC.

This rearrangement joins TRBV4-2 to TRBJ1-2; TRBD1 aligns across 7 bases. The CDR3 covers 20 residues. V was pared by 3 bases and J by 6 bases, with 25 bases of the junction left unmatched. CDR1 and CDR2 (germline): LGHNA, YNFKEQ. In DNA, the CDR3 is TGTGCCAGCAGCCAGGGGCCTCCAAAGACCCTTCTCGACAGGGACGATGGCTACACCTTC. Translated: CASSQGPPKTLLDRDDGYTF.

CDR3 DNA: TGTGCCAGCAGCTTAAGACAGCTCGAGCAGTACTTC. Protein product: CASSLRQLEQYF. This chain uses TRBV7-9 with TRBJ2-7; D may be TRBD1 (5 bases). This CDR3 has 12 residues. The V end was cut by 2 bases, the J end by 6 bases, with 8 bases between. Per the germline V gene, CDR1 is SEHNR and CDR2 is FQNEAQ (reference sequence).

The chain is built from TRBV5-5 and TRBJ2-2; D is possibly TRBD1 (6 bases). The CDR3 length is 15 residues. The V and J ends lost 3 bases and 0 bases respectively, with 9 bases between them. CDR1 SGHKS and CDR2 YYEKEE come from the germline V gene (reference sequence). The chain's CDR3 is CASSWTVTNTGELFF. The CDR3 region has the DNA TGTGCCAGCAGCTGGACAGTCACGAACACCGGGGAGCTGTTTTTT.

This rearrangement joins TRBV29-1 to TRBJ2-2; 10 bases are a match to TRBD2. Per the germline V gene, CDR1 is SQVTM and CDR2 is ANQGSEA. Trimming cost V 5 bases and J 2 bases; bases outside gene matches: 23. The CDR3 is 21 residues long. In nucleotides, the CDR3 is TGCAGCGTTCGCCTAGCGGGAGTTATTGCCTCCCCGGAGAGCAACACCGGGGAGCTGTTTTTT. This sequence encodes CSVRLAGVIASPESNTGELFF.

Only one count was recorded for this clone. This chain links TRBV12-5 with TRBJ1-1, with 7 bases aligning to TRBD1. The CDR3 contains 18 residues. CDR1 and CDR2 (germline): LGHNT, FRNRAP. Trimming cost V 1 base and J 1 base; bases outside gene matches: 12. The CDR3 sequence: CASGLDAVKGQTNTEAFF. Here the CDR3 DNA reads TGTGCTAGTGGTTTGGACGCTGTTAAGGGACAGACGAACACTGAAGCTTTCTTT.